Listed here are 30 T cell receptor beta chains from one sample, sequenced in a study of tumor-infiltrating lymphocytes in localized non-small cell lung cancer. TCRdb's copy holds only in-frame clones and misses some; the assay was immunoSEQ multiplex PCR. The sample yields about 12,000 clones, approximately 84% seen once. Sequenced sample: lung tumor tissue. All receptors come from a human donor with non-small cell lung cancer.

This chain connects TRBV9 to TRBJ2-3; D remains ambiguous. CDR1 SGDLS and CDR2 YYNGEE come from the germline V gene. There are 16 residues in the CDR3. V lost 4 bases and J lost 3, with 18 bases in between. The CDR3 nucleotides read TGTGCCAGCAGCCCGAGGCCCCAGCGCCAGACAGATACGCAGTATTTT. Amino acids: CASSPRPQRQTDTQYF.

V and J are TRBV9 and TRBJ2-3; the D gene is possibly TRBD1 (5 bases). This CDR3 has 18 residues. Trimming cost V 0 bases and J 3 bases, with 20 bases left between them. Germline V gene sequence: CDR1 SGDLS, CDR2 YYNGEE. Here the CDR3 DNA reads TGTGCCAGCAGCGTAGATACCCAGGGCGAATTCCGGACAGATACGCAGTATTTT. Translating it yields CASSVDTQGEFRTDTQYF.

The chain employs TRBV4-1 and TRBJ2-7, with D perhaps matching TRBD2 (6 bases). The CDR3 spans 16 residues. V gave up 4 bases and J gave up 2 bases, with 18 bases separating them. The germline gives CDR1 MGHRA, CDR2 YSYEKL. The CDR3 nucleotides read TGCGCCAGCAGCCCCATTGGGCGGGATCAGACCTACGAGCAGTACTTC. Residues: CASSPIGRDQTYEQYF.

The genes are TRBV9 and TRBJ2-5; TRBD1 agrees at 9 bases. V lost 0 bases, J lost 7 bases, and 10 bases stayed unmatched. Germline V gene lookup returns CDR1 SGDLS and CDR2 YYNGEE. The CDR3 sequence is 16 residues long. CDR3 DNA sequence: TGTGCCAGCAGCGTAGGGGGAACAGGGGGCTCGGGGACCCAGTACTTC. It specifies CASSVGGTGGSGTQYF. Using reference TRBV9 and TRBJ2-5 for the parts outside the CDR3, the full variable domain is DSGVTQTPKHLITATGQRVTLRCSPRSGDLSVYWYQQSLDQGLQFLIQYYNGEERAKGNILERFSAQQFPDLHSELNLSSLELGDSALYFCASSVGGTGGSGTQYFGPGTRLLVL.

In DNA, the CDR3 is TGTGCCAGCAGTGGTAGGAATATGGCCTGGCAAGAGACCCAGTACTTC. Protein sequence: CASSGRNMAWQETQYF. The chain links TRBV14 to TRBJ2-5, with unresolved D. Germline-derived CDR1 and CDR2 are SGHDN and FVKESK. The CDR3 runs 16 residues. V lost 6 bases, J lost 2 bases, and 19 bases lay in between.

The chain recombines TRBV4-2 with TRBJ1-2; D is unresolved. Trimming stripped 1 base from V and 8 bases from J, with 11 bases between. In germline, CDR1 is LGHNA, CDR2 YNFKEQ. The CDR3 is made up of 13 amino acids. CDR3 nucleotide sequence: TGTGCCAGCAGCCAAGCGGATAGTGAGGGCTACACCTTC. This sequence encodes CASSQADSEGYTF.

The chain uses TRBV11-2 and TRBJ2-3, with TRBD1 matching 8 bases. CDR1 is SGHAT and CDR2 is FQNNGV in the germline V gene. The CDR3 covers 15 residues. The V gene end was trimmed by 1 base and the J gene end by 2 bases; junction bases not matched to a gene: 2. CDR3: CASSLGQGHTDTQYF. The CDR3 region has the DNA TGTGCCAGCAGCTTAGGACAGGGGCACACAGATACGCAGTATTTT.

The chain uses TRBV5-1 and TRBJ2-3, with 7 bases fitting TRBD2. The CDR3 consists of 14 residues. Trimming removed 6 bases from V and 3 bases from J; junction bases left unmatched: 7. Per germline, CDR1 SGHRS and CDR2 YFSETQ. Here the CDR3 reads CASNGGGQTDTQYF. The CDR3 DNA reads TGCGCCAGCAATGGGGGAGGGCAGACAGATACGCAGTATTTT.

In DNA form, the CDR3 reads TGTGCCAGCAGTCTCTGGACAGTCTACACTAATGAAAAACTGTTTTTT. Protein: CASSLWTVYTNEKLFF. The rearrangement links TRBV28 to TRBJ1-4, with D possibly matching TRBD1 (6 bases). Deletions cut 5 bases from V and 2 bases from J, with 15 bases between. The CDR3 consists of 16 residues. CDR1 is MDHEN, CDR2 SYDVKM, per germline. The variable domain in full, completed from reference TRBV28 and TRBJ1-4, reads DVKVTQSSRYLVKRTGEKVFLECVQDMDHENMFWYRQDPGLGLRLIYFSYDVKMKEKGDIPEGYSVSREKKERFSLILESASTNQTSMYLCASSLWTVYTNEKLFFGSGTQLSVL.

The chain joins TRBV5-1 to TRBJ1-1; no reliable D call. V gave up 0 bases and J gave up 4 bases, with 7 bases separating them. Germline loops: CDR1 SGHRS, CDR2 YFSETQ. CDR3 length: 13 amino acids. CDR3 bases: TGCGCCAGCAGCTTGGACACTTCCACTGAAGCTTTCTTT. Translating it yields CASSLDTSTEAFF. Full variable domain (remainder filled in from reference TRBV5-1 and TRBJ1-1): KAGVTQTPRYLIKTRGQQVTLSCSPISGHRSVSWYQQTPGQGLQFLFEYFSETQRNKGNFPGRFSGRQFSNSRSEMNVSTLELGDSALYLCASSLDTSTEAFFGQGTRLTVV.

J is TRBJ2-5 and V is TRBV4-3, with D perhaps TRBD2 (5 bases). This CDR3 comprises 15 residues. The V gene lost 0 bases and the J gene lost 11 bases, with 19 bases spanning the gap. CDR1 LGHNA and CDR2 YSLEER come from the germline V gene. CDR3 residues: CASSQEIKDSIGQYF. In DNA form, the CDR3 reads TGCGCCAGCAGCCAAGAAATAAAGGACTCCATCGGGCAGTACTTC.

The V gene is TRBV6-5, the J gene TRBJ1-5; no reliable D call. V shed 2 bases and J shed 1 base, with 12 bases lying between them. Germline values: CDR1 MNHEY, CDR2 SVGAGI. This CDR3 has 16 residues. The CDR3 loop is CASSYRLGGSNQPQHF. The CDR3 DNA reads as TGTGCCAGCAGTTACCGCCTGGGCGGAAGCAATCAGCCCCAGCATTTT.

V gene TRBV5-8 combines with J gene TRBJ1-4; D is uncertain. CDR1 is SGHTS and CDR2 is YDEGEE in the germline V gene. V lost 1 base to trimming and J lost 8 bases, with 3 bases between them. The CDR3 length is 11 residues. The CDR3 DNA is TGTGCCAGCAGCTTGATAGAAAAACTGTTTTTT. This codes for CASSLIEKLFF. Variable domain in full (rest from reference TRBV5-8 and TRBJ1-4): EAGVTQSPTHLIKTRGQQATLRCSPISGHTSVYWYQQALGLGLQFLLWYDEGEERNRGNFPPRFSGRQFPNYSSELNVNALELEDSALYLCASSLIEKLFFGSGTQLSVL.

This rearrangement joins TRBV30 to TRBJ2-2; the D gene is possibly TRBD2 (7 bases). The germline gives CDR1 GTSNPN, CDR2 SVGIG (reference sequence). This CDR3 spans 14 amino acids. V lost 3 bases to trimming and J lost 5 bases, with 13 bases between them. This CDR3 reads CAWRRGGRTGELFF. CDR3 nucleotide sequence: TGTGCCTGGAGGAGGGGGGGACGGACCGGGGAGCTGTTTTTT.

The CDR3 reads CASSLRVGLVNYEQYF. In DNA, the CDR3 is TGTGCCAGCAGTTTAAGAGTTGGACTAGTTAATTACGAGCAGTACTTC. This rearrangement joins TRBV27 to TRBJ2-7, with 7 bases matching TRBD2. The CDR3 totals 16 residues. V lost 2 bases to trimming and J lost 4 bases; unmatched junction nucleotides: 11. Looked up from germline, CDR1 is MNHEY and CDR2 is SMNVEV (reference sequence).

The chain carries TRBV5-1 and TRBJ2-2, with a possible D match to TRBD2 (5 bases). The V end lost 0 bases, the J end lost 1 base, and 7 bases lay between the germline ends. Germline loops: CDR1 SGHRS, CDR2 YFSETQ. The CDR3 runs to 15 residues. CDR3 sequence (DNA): TGCGCCAGCAGCTTGGCCGGGGTGAACACCGGGGAGCTGTTTTTT. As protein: CASSLAGVNTGELFF.

CDR3 DNA sequence: TGTGCCATCAGTGGATTGACTAGCGGAGTCTACAATGAGCAGTTCTTC. Amino acids: CAISGLTSGVYNEQFF. This chain links TRBV10-3 with TRBJ2-1; 9 bases align to TRBD2. The ends lost 4 bases at V and 3 bases at J; junction bases unmatched: 7. The germline V gene has CDR1 ENHRY and CDR2 SYGVKD. The CDR3 runs to 16 residues.

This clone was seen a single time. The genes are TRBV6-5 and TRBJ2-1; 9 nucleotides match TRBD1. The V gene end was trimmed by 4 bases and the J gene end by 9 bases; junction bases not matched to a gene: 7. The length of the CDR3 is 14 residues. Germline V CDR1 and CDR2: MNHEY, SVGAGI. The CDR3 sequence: CASSSSQGAGEQFF. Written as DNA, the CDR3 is TGTGCCAGCAGTTCCTCACAGGGGGCAGGTGAGCAGTTCTTC.

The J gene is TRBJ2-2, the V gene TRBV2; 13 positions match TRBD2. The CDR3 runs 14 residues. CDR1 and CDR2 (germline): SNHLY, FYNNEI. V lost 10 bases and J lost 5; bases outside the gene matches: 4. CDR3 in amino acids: CAMGLAGLTGELFF. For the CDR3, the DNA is TGTGCCATGGGACTAGCGGGATTAACCGGGGAGCTGTTTTTT.

This CDR3 is CAISESGLATIYNEQFF. As DNA, the CDR3 is TGTGCCATCAGTGAGTCGGGACTAGCGACCATTTACAATGAGCAGTTCTTC. This chain joins TRBV10-3 and TRBJ2-1; 10 bases fit TRBD2. Losses at the gene ends were 0 bases for V and 4 bases for J; bases not matched to a gene: 6. CDR1 is ENHRY and CDR2 is SYGVKD in the germline V gene. The CDR3 extends over 17 amino acids.

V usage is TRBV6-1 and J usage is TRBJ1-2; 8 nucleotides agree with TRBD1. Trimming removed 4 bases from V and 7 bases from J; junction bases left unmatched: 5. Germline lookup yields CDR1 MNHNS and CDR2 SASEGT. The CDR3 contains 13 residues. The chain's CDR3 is CASSVRTGSGYTF. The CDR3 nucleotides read TGTGCCAGCAGTGTAAGGACAGGGAGTGGCTACACCTTC.

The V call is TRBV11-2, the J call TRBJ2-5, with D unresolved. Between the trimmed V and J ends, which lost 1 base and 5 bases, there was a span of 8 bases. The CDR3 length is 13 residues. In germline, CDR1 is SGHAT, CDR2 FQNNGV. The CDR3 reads CASSLAVHETQYF. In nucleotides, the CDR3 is TGTGCCAGCAGCTTAGCGGTCCACGAGACCCAGTACTTC. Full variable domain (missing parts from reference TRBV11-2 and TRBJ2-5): EAGVAQSPRYKIIEKRQSVAFWCNPISGHATLYWYQQILGQGPKLLIQFQNNGVVDDSQLPKDRFSAERLKGVDSTLKIQPAKLEDSAVYLCASSLAVHETQYFGPGTRLLVL.

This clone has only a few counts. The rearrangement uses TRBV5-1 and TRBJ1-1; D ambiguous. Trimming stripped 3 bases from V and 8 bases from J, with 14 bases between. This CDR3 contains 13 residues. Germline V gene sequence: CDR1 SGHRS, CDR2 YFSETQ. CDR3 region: CASSSPPGPEAFF. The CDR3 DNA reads TGCGCCAGCAGCTCTCCACCGGGCCCAGAAGCTTTCTTT.

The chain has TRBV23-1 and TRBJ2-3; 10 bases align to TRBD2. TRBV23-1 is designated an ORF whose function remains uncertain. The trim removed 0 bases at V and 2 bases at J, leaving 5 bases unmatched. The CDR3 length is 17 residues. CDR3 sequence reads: CASSQSGAGGSTDTQYF. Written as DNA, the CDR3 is TGCGCCAGCAGTCAATCTGGAGCGGGAGGGTCCACAGATACGCAGTATTTT.

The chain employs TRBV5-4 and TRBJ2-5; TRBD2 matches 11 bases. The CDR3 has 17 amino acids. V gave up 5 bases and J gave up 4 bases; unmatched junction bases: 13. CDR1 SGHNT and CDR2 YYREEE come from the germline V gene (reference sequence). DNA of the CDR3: TGTGCCAGCAGTGGGGCTAGCGGGAGGTTGGAGGGAGAGACCCAGTACTTC. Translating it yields CASSGASGRLEGETQYF.

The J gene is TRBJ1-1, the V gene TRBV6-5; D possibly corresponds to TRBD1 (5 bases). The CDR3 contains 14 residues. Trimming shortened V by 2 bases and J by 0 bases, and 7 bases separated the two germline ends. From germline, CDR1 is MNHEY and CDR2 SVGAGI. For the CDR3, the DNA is TGTGCCAGCAGTTACAAGGGGATGAACACTGAAGCTTTCTTT. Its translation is CASSYKGMNTEAFF.

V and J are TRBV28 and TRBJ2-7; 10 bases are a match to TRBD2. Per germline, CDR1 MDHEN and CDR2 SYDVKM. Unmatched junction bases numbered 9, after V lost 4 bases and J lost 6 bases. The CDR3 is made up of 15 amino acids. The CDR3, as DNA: TGTGCCAGCAGTTGGGGAAGACTAGCGGGTGGCGAGCAGTACTTC. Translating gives CASSWGRLAGGEQYF.

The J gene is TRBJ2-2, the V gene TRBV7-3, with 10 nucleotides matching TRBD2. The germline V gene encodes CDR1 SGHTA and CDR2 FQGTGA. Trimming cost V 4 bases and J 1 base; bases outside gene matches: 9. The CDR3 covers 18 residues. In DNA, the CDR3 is TGTGCCAGCAGCTCAAGGGCAGCGGGAGGGATGAACACCGGGGAGCTGTTTTTT. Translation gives CASSSRAAGGMNTGELFF.

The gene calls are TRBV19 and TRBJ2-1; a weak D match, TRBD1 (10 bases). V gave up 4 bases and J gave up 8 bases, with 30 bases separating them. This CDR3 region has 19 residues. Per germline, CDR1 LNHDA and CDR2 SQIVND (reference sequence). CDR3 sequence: CASSNTGQGILAGFHEQFF. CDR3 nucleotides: TGTGCCAGTAGTAACACGGGACAGGGGATCCTAGCGGGATTCCATGAGCAGTTCTTC.

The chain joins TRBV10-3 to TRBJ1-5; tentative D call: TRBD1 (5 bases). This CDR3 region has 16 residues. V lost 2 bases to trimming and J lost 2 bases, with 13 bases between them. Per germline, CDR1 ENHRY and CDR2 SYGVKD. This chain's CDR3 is CAISERVLGGNQPQHF. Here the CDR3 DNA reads TGTGCCATCAGTGAGAGGGTGCTGGGGGGCAATCAGCCCCAGCATTTT.